This TCR beta chain originates from a study of metastatic and nonmetastatic thyroid tumors. Whole-study context: Repertoire comparisons spanned blood and tumor or nodule tissue from malignant and benign thyroid patients.

This clone was picked up many times. TCRdb re-called clones from the PCR reads using MiXCR. The table has tens of thousands of clones, about 15% seen once. Each patient came to thyroid surgery without any prior treatment (of any kind). This receptor was obtained from a female donor with papillary thyroid cancer or a benign thyroid nodule (not recorded which). Some clones in this sample may be carry-over from other donors' samples. Sequencing was performed on blood.

CDR3 amino acids: CASSFETSEQFF. Here the CDR3 DNA reads TGTGCCAGCAGCTTTGAGACTTCTGAGCAGTTCTTC. This chain connects TRBV5-6 to TRBJ2-1; D is undetermined. Germline V gene lookup returns CDR1 SGHDT and CDR2 YYEEEE. This CDR3 is built from 12 residues. With 2 bases removed from V and 9 bases from J, the gap between germline ends came to 9 bases.